Reported below is one TCR beta chain. This entry is derived from a study of blood T cell repertoires in COVID-19. Study in general: Researchers got acute and convalescent COVID-19 samples from the United States, Italy and Spain. Sample material is recorded as cDNA or gDNA derived from T cells, B-cell-depleted T cells, or PBMCs.

Germline V lookup: CDR1 MNHEY, CDR2 SVGAGI. V shed 6 bases and J 1 base; nucleotides not matched to a gene: 3. The CDR3 extends over 14 amino acids. Per the original methods: For nucleated cells, counts were estimated from reference gene primer amplification. Measured with immunoSEQ multiplex PCR; TCRdb has only the in-frame clones, and not every one. That table is the source of V, J and clone size, and D and trimming were worked out from the DNA. The repertoire holds approximately 220,000 clones, with roughly 80% as singletons. The chain couples TRBV6-5 to TRBJ2-3; 8 bases fit TRBD1. The material sequenced was peripheral blood. The TCR comes from a woman aged 70-85 years with acute or convalescent COVID-19. The CDR3 is CASRRTGRTDTQYF. The CDR3, as DNA: TGTGCCAGCAGAAGGACAGGGCGCACAGATACGCAGTATTTT.